This T cell receptor (beta chain) appears in the sequencing data of a study of glioma-infiltrating T cells. Regarding this clonotype: Its antigen is currently unknown.

TCR alpha and beta CDR3 regions were amplified from RNA using iRepertoire nested multiplex PCR. TCRdb independently ran MiXCR on the multiplex PCR reads; one entry per CDR3 protein. Seen here are 10,000 to 15,000 distinct CDR3 sequences, approximately 26% observed once, and the top ten hold approximately 40%. The ends lost 5 bases at V and 5 bases at J; junction bases unmatched: 11. The CDR3 extends over 15 amino acids. General study results and limits: Tissue and blood shared very few CDR3 sequences. Gliomas, especially low-grade, showed above-expected tissue-blood divergence; non-neoplastic patients showed below.

The receptor was isolated from a human donor with low-grade glioma or glioblastoma, undergoing nonglioma brain surgery, or in good health (not recorded which). Input material: glioma tissue, nonneoplastic brain tissue, or PBMCs (not recorded which). The chain uses TRBV12-3 or TRBV12-4 and TRBJ2-5; 7 nucleotides match TRBD1. This CDR3 reads CASSPRDSRVETQYF. CDR3 coding DNA: TGTGCCAGCAGTCCTCGGGACAGTAGGGTTGAGACCCAGTACTTC.